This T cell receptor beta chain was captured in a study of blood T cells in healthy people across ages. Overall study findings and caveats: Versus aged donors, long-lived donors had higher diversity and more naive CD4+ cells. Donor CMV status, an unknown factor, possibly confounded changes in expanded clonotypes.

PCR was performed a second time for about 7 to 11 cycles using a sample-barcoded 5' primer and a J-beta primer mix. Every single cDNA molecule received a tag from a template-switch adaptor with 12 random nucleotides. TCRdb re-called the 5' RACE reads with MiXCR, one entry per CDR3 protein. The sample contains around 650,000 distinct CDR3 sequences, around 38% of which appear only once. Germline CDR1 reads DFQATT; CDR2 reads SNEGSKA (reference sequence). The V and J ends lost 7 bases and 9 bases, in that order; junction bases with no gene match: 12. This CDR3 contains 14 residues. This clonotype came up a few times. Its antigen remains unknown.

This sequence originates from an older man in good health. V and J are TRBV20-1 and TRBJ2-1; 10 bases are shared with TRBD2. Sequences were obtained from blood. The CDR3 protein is CSVPAGGALGEQFF. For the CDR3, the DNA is TGCAGTGTCCCAGCGGGGGGGGCACTCGGTGAGCAGTTCTTC.